The clone carrying this T cell receptor beta chain was seen only a few times. This record comes from a study of T cell repertoires in cytomegalovirus infection. Germline V gives CDR1 SGDLS, CDR2 YYNGEE. The CDR3 consists of 17 residues. With 0 bases clipped from V and 0 bases from J, the junction kept 5 bases outside the gene matches. MiXCR was run by TCRdb on the reads, yielding one entry per CDR3 protein. The repertoire holds approximately 550,000 distinct CDR3 sequences, with more than 15% as singletons. The V call is TRBV9, the J call TRBJ2-1; 8 positions match TRBD2. Sequencing was done on a sample of CD8+ T cells from PBMCs. This clonotype was sampled from a human donor in good health (CMV status not recorded). Some clones in this sample may be carry-over from other donors' samples. The chain's CDR3 is CASSVAGGSSSYNEQFF. The CDR3, as DNA: TGTGCCAGCAGCGTAGCGGGAGGGTCCAGCTCCTACAATGAGCAGTTCTTC.